This T cell receptor beta chain was recovered during a study of identical twins. Study-level results: Its conclusions, products of cross-sectional statistical analysis, did not come from following the same donors.

This clonotype showed up many times. No antigen is known for it. Germline V lookup: CDR1 SNHLY, CDR2 FYNNEI. The CDR3 consists of 12 residues. V was pared by 8 bases and J by 4 bases, with 10 bases between. A universal primer site came from template switching; cDNA carried unique molecular identifiers. TCRdb itself ran the 5' RACE reads through MiXCR, one entry per CDR3 protein. The table records 550,000 to 700,000 distinct CDR3 sequences, approximately 9.6% of them present only once. The data were also submitted as part of a second study, on yellow fever vaccine responses in identical twins. That publication notes: It has been reported that, in twins, the vaccine T cell response seemed partly convergent and partly personalized.

Source material: PBMCs. The sequence derives from a woman aged 18-30 years in good health. The chain joins TRBV2 to TRBJ2-3, with a tentative D call TRBD2 (6 bases). The CDR3 sequence is CASQTSADTQYF. The CDR3 DNA reads as TGTGCCAGCCAGACTAGTGCAGATACGCAGTATTTT. The full variable domain, in which reference TRBV2 and TRBJ2-3 provide the parts outside the CDR3, is EPEVTQTPSHQVTQMGQEVILRCVPISNHLYFYWYRQILGQKVEFLVSFYNNEISEKSEIFDDQFSVERPDGSNFTLKIRSTKLEDSAMYFCASQTSADTQYFGPGTRLTVL.